A single sample gave rise to the 30 T cell receptor beta chains below, sequenced in a study of human T cells and chemical hapten exposure. Described time point: patch test 1, 2 weeks after DPC sensitization. Noted treatment: therapeutic diphenylcyclopropenone sensitization with weekly scalp DPC. Using its own MiXCR run on the RACE reads, TCRdb lists one record per CDR3 protein. Here the sample spans fewer than 130,000 distinct CDR3 sequences, approximately 11% being singletons. Source: whole blood, taken in connection with sensitization to the hapten diphenylcyclopropenone (DPC). All receptors come from a woman aged 40 to 55 with alopecia areata. Some clones in this sample may be carry-over from other donors' samples.

V is TRBV7-3 and J is TRBJ2-2; D perhaps matches TRBD1 (5 bases). V lost 4 bases, J lost 9 bases, and 15 bases lay in between. This CDR3 is 14 amino acids long. Germline CDR1 is SGHTA and CDR2 is FQGTGA. The CDR3 here is CASSSSDRTWELFF. CDR3 DNA: TGTGCCAGCAGCTCCTCCGACAGAACCTGGGAGCTGTTTTTT.

This clonotype was seen only a few times. V is TRBV6-6 and J is TRBJ1-2, with 7 bases that match TRBD1. Per the germline V gene, CDR1 is MNHNY and CDR2 is SVGAGI (reference sequence). CDR3 length: 16 amino acids. The V and J ends lost 8 bases and 0 bases, in that order; junction bases with no gene match: 12. Here the CDR3 reads CASRRQGTNSNYGYTF. In DNA, the CDR3 is TGTGCCAGCCGTAGACAGGGAACAAACTCTAACTATGGCTACACCTTC.

This clonotype was detected only a few times. The chain links TRBV19 to TRBJ2-7; no clear D. V lost 3 bases and J 2 bases, leaving 11 bases between the germline ends. Germline V lookup: CDR1 LNHDA, CDR2 SQIVND (reference sequence). This CDR3 has 14 residues. The CDR3 is CASSIRQRTYEQYF. In DNA, the CDR3 is TGTGCCAGTAGTATTCGGCAGAGAACCTACGAGCAGTACTTC.

The V gene is TRBV7-6, the J gene TRBJ2-2; D is possibly TRBD1 (5 bases). The V and J ends lost 5 bases and 2 bases respectively, with 12 bases between them. The CDR3 spans 15 residues. CDR1 and CDR2 from the germline V gene are SGHVS and FNYEAQ. The CDR3 loop reads CASSPLGQNTGELFF. The CDR3 DNA reads as TGTGCCAGCAGCCCCCTAGGACAAAACACCGGGGAGCTGTTTTTT.

V is TRBV7-9 and J is TRBJ1-6; 9 nucleotides line up with TRBD1. CDR3 size: 13 residues. Germline CDR1 is SEHNR and CDR2 is FQNEAQ (reference sequence). Germline trimming cut 5 bases from V and 8 bases from J; bases unmatched to any gene: 1. CDR3: CASSRDRDSPLHF. In nucleotides, the CDR3 is TGTGCCAGCAGCCGGGACAGGGATTCACCCCTCCACTTT.

The chain uses TRBV11-2 and TRBJ2-2; TRBD1 aligns across 10 bases. The CDR3 is 15 amino acids. The V gene's germline CDR1 is SGHAT and CDR2 FQNNGV. With V trimmed by 7 bases and J by 6 bases, 8 bases remained unmatched. CDR3 sequence reads: CASTPGTGASGELFF. DNA for the CDR3: TGTGCCAGCACCCCCGGGACAGGGGCTTCCGGGGAGCTGTTTTTT. The entire variable domain, with the rest obtained from reference TRBV11-2 and TRBJ2-2, is as follows: EAGVAQSPRYKIIEKRQSVAFWCNPISGHATLYWYQQILGQGPKLLIQFQNNGVVDDSQLPKDRFSAERLKGVDSTLKIQPAKLEDSAVYLCASTPGTGASGELFFGEGSRLTVL.

There are a few counts of this clonotype. This rearrangement joins TRBV9 to TRBJ2-3, with 7 positions matching TRBD1. V was clipped by 0 bases and J by 10 bases; unmatched bases: 2. The germline gives CDR1 SGDLS, CDR2 YYNGEE. The CDR3 totals 12 residues. The CDR3 here is CASSVEGGPQYF. In nucleotides, the CDR3 is TGTGCCAGCAGCGTAGAAGGGGGCCCGCAGTATTTT.

Remarks on this clonotype: The junction differs from germline at one of its ends, possibly a read error. The chain links TRBV6-2 or TRBV6-3 to TRBJ1-5, with D unresolved. Germline V lookup: CDR1 MNHEY, CDR2 SVGEGT. CDR3 length equals 15 residues. The CDR3 nucleotides are TGTGCCAGCAGCCCGGCGGGATTCGGAGGGCAGCTCCAGCATTTT. Its translation is CASSPAGFGGQLQHF.

The chain couples TRBV7-2 to TRBJ1-1; D is possibly TRBD1 (6 bases). CDR1 and CDR2 (germline): SGHTA, FQGNSA. V gave up 4 bases and J gave up 1 base, with 13 bases separating them. CDR3 length: 15 amino acids. Written as DNA, the CDR3 is TGTGCCAGCAGCTCCTGGGGGGCTCAGAACACTGAAGCTTTCTTT. It is translated as CASSSWGAQNTEAFF.

Remarks on this clonotype: A much larger clonotype is one base distant, so this may be a read error. This chain links TRBV5-6 with TRBJ1-2; D may be TRBD1 (5 bases). In germline, CDR1 is SGHDT, CDR2 YYEEEE. The CDR3 loop spans 15 amino acids. The CDR3 DNA sequence: TGTGCCTGCAGCCCCGGGACCCGGGGGGACTATGGCTACACCTTC. Translated, it gives CACSPGTRGDYGYTF.

This clonotype appeared many times. The chain uses TRBV5-1 and TRBJ1-5, with 7 bases matching TRBD1. Germline assignment: CDR1 SGHRS and CDR2 YFSETQ. Trimming at V came to 0 bases and at J to 2 bases, leaving 2 bases not matched to a gene. CDR3 size: 15 residues. The CDR3 DNA sequence: TGCGCCAGCAGCTTGGAGGGGGCCGGCAATCAGCCCCAGCATTTT. Translated: CASSLEGAGNQPQHF. Full variable domain (missing parts from reference TRBV5-1 and TRBJ1-5): KAGVTQTPRYLIKTRGQQVTLSCSPISGHRSVSWYQQTPGQGLQFLFEYFSETQRNKGNFPGRFSGRQFSNSRSEMNVSTLELGDSALYLCASSLEGAGNQPQHFGDGTRLSIL.

This clonotype was picked up many times. The J gene is TRBJ1-6, the V gene TRBV28, with TRBD1 matching 10 bases. Germline CDR1 MDHEN, CDR2 SYDVKM. After removal of 6 bases from V and 0 bases from J, the junction contained 8 bases not matched to a gene. This CDR3 has 18 amino acids. CDR3 protein: CASSPWGQGSSYNSPLHF. In DNA form, the CDR3 reads TGTGCCAGCAGCCCCTGGGGACAGGGGAGCTCCTATAATTCACCCCTCCACTTT.

This clonotype has a count of ten or more. J is TRBJ1-2 and V is TRBV19; 7 nucleotides agree with TRBD1. This CDR3 has 14 amino acids. J lost 4 bases, V lost 6 bases, and 8 bases had no gene match. The germline V gene encodes CDR1 LNHDA and CDR2 SQIVND (reference sequence). For the CDR3, the DNA is TGTGCCAGTAGCGGGGGAGGGGGCTCCTATGGCTACACCTTC. Its protein is CASSGGGGSYGYTF.

The chain recombines TRBV18 with TRBJ1-6; maybe TRBD1 (6 bases). The CDR3 is 16 amino acids. Per the germline V gene, CDR1 is KGHSH and CDR2 is LQKENI. V lost 2 bases and J 5 bases, leaving 13 bases between the germline ends. This chain's CDR3 is CASSPLEQGHNSPLHF. The CDR3 DNA follows: TGTGCCAGCTCACCATTGGAACAGGGACATAATTCACCCCTCCACTTT.

This sequence joins TRBV2 and TRBJ1-1; D unclear. The CDR3 runs 13 residues. Germline values: CDR1 SNHLY, CDR2 FYNNEI. Between the trimmed V and J ends, which lost 4 bases and 1 base, there was a span of 7 bases. CDR3 region: CASSGIKNTEAFF. The CDR3 DNA reads TGTGCCAGCAGTGGAATCAAGAACACTGAAGCTTTCTTT.

This clonotype was counted ten times or more. The chain uses TRBV2 and TRBJ1-2, with no clear D. Trimming shortened V by 1 base and J by 3 bases, and 6 bases separated the two germline ends. The CDR3 length is 13 residues. Germline CDR1 reads SNHLY; CDR2 reads FYNNEI. CDR3 residues: CASSEGGDYGYTF. In DNA form, the CDR3 reads TGTGCCAGCAGTGAAGGGGGTGACTATGGCTACACCTTC.

This clonotype was detected many times. V and J are TRBV7-2 and TRBJ2-1; 13 bases are shared with TRBD2. There are 19 residues in the CDR3. Trimming took 2 bases from V and 1 from J; bases not matched to a gene: 8. Germline V CDR1 and CDR2: SGHTA, FQGNSA. The CDR3 DNA follows: TGTGCCAGCAGCTTATCGAGACTAGCGGGAGGTATATCCTACAATGAGCAGTTCTTC. This translates into CASSLSRLAGGISYNEQFF.

This clonotype was detected only a few times. J is TRBJ2-5 and V is TRBV11-2; 9 bases align to TRBD2. The CDR3 contains 14 residues. Germline V gene lookup returns CDR1 SGHAT and CDR2 FQNNGV. V was pared by 3 bases and J by 1 base, with 0 bases of the junction left unmatched. The CDR3 here is CASSLTSGQETQYF. For the CDR3, the DNA is TGTGCCAGCAGCTTGACTAGCGGCCAAGAGACCCAGTACTTC. Based on the CDR3 plus reference TRBV11-2 and TRBJ2-5, the full variable domain is EAGVAQSPRYKIIEKRQSVAFWCNPISGHATLYWYQQILGQGPKLLIQFQNNGVVDDSQLPKDRFSAERLKGVDSTLKIQPAKLEDSAVYLCASSLTSGQETQYFGPGTRLLVL.

V is TRBV7-2 and J is TRBJ2-3; possibly TRBD2 for D (7 bases). Germline V gives CDR1 SGHTA, CDR2 FQGNSA. The CDR3 extends over 14 amino acids. Trimming removed 6 bases at V and 4 bases at J, with 14 bases between. The CDR3 spells CASSTWGGPDTQYF. The CDR3 DNA follows: TGTGCCAGCAGTACTTGGGGGGGGCCAGATACGCAGTATTTT.

This clonotype was recorded many times. The chain employs TRBV20-1 and TRBJ2-7, with D perhaps matching TRBD2 (6 bases). The CDR3 sequence is 15 residues long. Trimming cost V 3 bases and J 4 bases, with 19 bases left between them. The germline V gene encodes CDR1 DFQATT and CDR2 SNEGSKA (reference sequence). Here the CDR3 DNA reads TGCAGTGCTAGTGGGGCAACCGGGACTCCTTACGAGCAGTACTTC. Residues: CSASGATGTPYEQYF.

Many counts were recorded for this clonotype. The chain couples TRBV29-1 to TRBJ2-2; the match to TRBD2 covers 8 bases. This CDR3 comprises 15 residues. Per the germline V gene, CDR1 is SQVTM and CDR2 is ANQGSEA. With 3 bases clipped from V and 7 bases from J, the junction kept 10 bases outside the gene matches. CDR3 DNA: TGCAGCGTTGATACCCGGGAGGGAGGCGTCGGGGAGCTGTTTTTT. Protein product: CSVDTREGGVGELFF.

This clonotype was detected a few times. V usage is TRBV5-5 and J usage is TRBJ1-2; 7 bases fit TRBD1. This CDR3 contains 15 residues. Germline CDR1 reads SGHKS; CDR2 reads YYEKEE (reference sequence). J was trimmed by 0 bases and V by 4 bases; bases with no gene match: 6. CDR3 amino acids: CASSQQGHSNYGYTF. CDR3 DNA sequence: TGTGCCAGCAGCCAACAGGGGCATTCTAACTATGGCTACACCTTC.

This clonotype was found a few times. The rearrangement links TRBV6-2 or TRBV6-3 to TRBJ2-2; TRBD2 might be the D (6 bases). CDR1 and CDR2 from the germline V gene are MNHEY and SVGEGT. V was shortened by 2 bases and J by 6 bases, with 16 bases between the two germline ends. The CDR3 is 16 amino acids. CDR3 sequence reads: CASSYPEEASAGELFF. CDR3 nucleotide sequence: TGTGCCAGCAGTTACCCCGAGGAGGCTAGCGCCGGGGAGCTGTTTTTT.

This clonotype has just a few counts. The genes are TRBV11-2 and TRBJ2-7; no reliable D call. CDR3 length: 14 amino acids. Germline CDR1 and CDR2: SGHAT and FQNNGV. Trimming left V 1 base short and J 3 bases short, with 10 bases between. CDR3 protein: CASSLGLANYEQYF. The CDR3 nucleotides are TGTGCCAGCAGCTTAGGGTTAGCCAACTACGAGCAGTACTTC.

This clonotype was seen a few times. The V call is TRBV24-1, the J call TRBJ2-1; possible D gene TRBD2, 5 bases. Germline V gene sequence: CDR1 KGHDR, CDR2 SFDVKD. V gave up 5 bases and J gave up 7 bases, with 20 bases separating them. This CDR3 region has 16 residues. CDR3 sequence: CATSALPWGSVNEQFF. The CDR3 coding sequence is TGTGCCACCAGTGCCCTGCCCTGGGGTAGCGTTAATGAGCAGTTCTTC.

The CDR3 DNA is TGTGCCATTACAGGGGAGGACTACGAGCAGTACTTC. This encodes CAITGEDYEQYF. V gene TRBV6-1 combines with J gene TRBJ2-7; TRBD1 is a possible D gene (7 bases). The CDR3 loop spans 12 amino acids. Between the trimmed V and J ends, which lost 10 bases and 3 bases, there was a span of 13 bases. Germline values: CDR1 MNHNS, CDR2 SASEGT.

The V gene is TRBV9, the J gene TRBJ2-1, with TRBD2 identical over 8 bases. The CDR3 length is 15 residues. Trimming removed 0 bases from V and 7 bases from J; junction bases left unmatched: 6. Germline V gene lookup returns CDR1 SGDLS and CDR2 YYNGEE. Here the CDR3 reads CASSVGAGVWNEQFF. As DNA, the CDR3 is TGTGCCAGCAGCGTAGGAGCGGGAGTGTGGAATGAGCAGTTCTTC.

In its sample, this clonotype was seen a few times. The chain joins TRBV6-2 or TRBV6-3 to TRBJ2-1; 9 bases line up with TRBD2. The J segment lost 6 bases and the V segment lost 6 bases, leaving 9 bases of the junction unmatched. CDR1 and CDR2 (germline): MNHEY, SVGEGT. The CDR3 runs to 15 residues. The CDR3 spells CASSKTFSGGNEQFF. The CDR3 DNA reads TGTGCCAGCAGCAAAACGTTTAGCGGGGGCAATGAGCAGTTCTTC.

This clonotype was found many times. The chain is built from TRBV2 and TRBJ2-1, with 7 positions matching TRBD2. This CDR3 has 15 residues. The germline V gene encodes CDR1 SNHLY and CDR2 FYNNEI. Trimming cost V 6 bases and J 9 bases; bases outside gene matches: 14. In DNA, the CDR3 is TGTGCCAGCAGCCGCTGGACGGGGGGTCGCGGTGAGCAGTTCTTC. It encodes CASSRWTGGRGEQFF.

This clonotype was observed a handful of times. The chain links TRBV30 to TRBJ1-6; D uncertain. With 0 bases removed from V and 14 bases from J, the gap between germline ends came to 11 bases. Germline CDR1 and CDR2: GTSNPN and SVGIG (reference sequence). The CDR3 loop spans 12 amino acids. The CDR3: CAWSVEVLALHF. CDR3 nucleotides: TGTGCCTGGAGTGTTGAGGTATTGGCCCTCCACTTT.